The 4 T cell receptor beta chains reported below all come from one sample, sequenced in a study of blood T cell repertoires in COVID-19. Only in-frame clones appear in the TCRdb table, and some are missing; sequencing was by immunoSEQ multiplex PCR. The data hold roughly 120,000 clones, with under 75% observed a single time. The material sequenced was peripheral blood. Receptors were obtained from a woman in her sixties or seventies with acute or convalescent COVID-19.

The chain combines TRBV19 with TRBJ2-1; TRBD2 aligns across 12 bases. The germline gives CDR1 LNHDA, CDR2 SQIVND (reference sequence). V trimming: 4 bases; J trimming: 7 bases; junction bases outside the gene matches: 8. The CDR3 covers 16 residues. CDR3 in amino acids: CASSTDGLAGKNEQFF. The CDR3 bases are TGTGCCAGTAGTACCGACGGACTAGCGGGGAAAAATGAGCAGTTCTTC.

J is TRBJ2-1 and V is TRBV3-1 (or the pseudogene TRBV3-2); 7 nucleotides line up with TRBD2. This CDR3 spans 14 amino acids. Germline-derived CDR1 and CDR2 are LGHDT and YNNKEL (reference sequence). V was pared by 2 bases and J by 10 bases, with 8 bases of the junction left unmatched. Here the CDR3 reads CASSQNSGSTEQFF. CDR3 DNA: TGTGCCAGCAGCCAAAATAGCGGGTCCACAGAGCAGTTCTTC.

The rearrangement uses TRBV5-1 and TRBJ1-2; D might be TRBD1 (5 bases). The length of the CDR3 is 15 residues. V lost 4 bases to trimming and J lost 9 bases, with 22 bases between them. Germline V CDR1 and CDR2: SGHRS, YFSETQ. The CDR3 region is CASSQGGTGLRSYTF. The CDR3 DNA follows: TGCGCCAGCAGCCAAGGCGGGACGGGCCTCAGGAGCTACACCTTC. The full variable domain, its missing parts supplied by reference TRBV5-1 and TRBJ1-2, is KAGVTQTPRYLIKTRGQQVTLSCSPISGHRSVSWYQQTPGQGLQFLFEYFSETQRNKGNFPGRFSGRQFSNSRSEMNVSTLELGDSALYLCASSQGGTGLRSYTFGSGTRLTVV.

The CDR3 DNA is TGTGCCAGCACTGACCACCGGACAGGGGGGATTAATCAGCCCCAGCATTTT. It translates to CASTDHRTGGINQPQHF. The genes are TRBV6-1 and TRBJ1-5; 10 nucleotides agree with TRBD1. The trim removed 7 bases at V and 4 bases at J, leaving 13 bases unmatched. The germline V gene encodes CDR1 MNHNS and CDR2 SASEGT. The CDR3 is 17 amino acids.